The TCR beta chain under discussion was sequenced for a study of T cell repertoires in cytomegalovirus infection. Overall study context: Evidence of both CMV infection and a matching HLA type came from public TCR beta signatures.

Study-wide findings and caveats: Carriers of CMV plus the relevant HLA were identified by cumulative public TCR beta family frequency. HLA-C-restricted TCR beta clonotypes specific for CMV led the ex vivo response.

This clonotype was seen only a few times. Its matching antigen is unknown. From the reads, TCRdb called clonotypes with MiXCR, one entry per CDR3 protein. Of fewer than 1,000,000 distinct CDR3 sequences in the sample, around 30% were seen once. The TCR originated in a human donor in good health (CMV status not recorded). Some clones in this sample may be carry-over from other donors' samples. This sample comprised cultured CD8+ T cells from PBMCs, obtained from culture after CMV antigen stimulation.

The DNA of the CDR3 is TGTGCCAGCAGCTTAGGTCAGGGGGCTAACAATGAGCAGTTCTTC. Its protein is CASSLGQGANNEQFF. The V gene is TRBV7-3, the J gene TRBJ2-1, with 8 bases that match TRBD1. CDR3 length: 15 amino acids. V lost 2 bases and J lost 5; bases outside the gene matches: 5. CDR1 is SGHTA, CDR2 FQGTGA, per germline.